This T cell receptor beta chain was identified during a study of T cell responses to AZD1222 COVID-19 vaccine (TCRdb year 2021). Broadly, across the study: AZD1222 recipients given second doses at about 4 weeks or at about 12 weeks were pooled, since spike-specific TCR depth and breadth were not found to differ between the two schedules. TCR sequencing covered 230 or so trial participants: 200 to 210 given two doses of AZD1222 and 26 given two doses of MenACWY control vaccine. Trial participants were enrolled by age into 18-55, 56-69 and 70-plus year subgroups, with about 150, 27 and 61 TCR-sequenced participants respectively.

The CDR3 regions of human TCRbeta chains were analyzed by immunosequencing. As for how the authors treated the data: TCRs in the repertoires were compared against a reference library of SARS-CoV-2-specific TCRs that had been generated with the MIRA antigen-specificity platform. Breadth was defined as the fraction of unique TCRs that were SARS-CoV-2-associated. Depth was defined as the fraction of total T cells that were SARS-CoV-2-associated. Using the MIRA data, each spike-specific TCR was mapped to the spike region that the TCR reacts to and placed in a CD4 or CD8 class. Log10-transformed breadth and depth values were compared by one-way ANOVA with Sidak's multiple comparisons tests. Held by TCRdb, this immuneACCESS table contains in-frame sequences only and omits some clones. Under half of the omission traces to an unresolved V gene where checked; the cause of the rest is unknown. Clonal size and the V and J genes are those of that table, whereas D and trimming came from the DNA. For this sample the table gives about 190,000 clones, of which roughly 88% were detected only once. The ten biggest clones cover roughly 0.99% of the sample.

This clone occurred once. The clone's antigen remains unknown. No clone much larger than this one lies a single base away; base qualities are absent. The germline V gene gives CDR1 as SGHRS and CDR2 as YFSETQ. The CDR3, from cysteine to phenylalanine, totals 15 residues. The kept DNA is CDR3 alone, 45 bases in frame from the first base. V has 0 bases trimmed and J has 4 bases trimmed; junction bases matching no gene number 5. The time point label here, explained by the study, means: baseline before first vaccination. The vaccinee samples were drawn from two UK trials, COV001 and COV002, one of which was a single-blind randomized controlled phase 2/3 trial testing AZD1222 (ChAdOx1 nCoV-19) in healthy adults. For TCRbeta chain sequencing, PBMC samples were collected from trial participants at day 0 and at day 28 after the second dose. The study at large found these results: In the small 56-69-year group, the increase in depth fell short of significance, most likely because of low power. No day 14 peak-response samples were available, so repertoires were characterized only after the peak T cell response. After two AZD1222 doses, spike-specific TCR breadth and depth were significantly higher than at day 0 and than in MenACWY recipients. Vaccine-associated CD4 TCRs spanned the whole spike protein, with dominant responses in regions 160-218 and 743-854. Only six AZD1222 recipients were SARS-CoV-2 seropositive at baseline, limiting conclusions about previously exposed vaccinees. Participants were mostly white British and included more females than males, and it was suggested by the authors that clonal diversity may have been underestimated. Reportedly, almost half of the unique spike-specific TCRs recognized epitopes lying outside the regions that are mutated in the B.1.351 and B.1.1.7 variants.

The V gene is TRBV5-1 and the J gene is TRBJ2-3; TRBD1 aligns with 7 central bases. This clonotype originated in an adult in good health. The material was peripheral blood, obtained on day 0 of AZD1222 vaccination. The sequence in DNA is TGCGCCAGCAGCTTGGAAGGGGGCAAGGCAGATACGCAGTATTTT. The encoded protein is CASSLEGGKADTQYF.